This paragraph reports one TCR beta chain. This entry comes from a study of control samples from healthy donors and cancer patients. Germline V gene sequence: CDR1 SGHRS, CDR2 YFSETQ. The V end lost 0 bases, the J end lost 1 base, and 13 bases lay between the germline ends. The CDR3 is 17 residues long. Only in-frame clones appear in the TCRdb table, and some are missing; sequencing was by immunoSEQ multiplex PCR. The table records some 210,000 clones, 90% to 95% of them present only once. The genes are TRBV5-1 and TRBJ2-2; D is uncertain. This TCR was sampled from a man aged 30-40 years in good health. Sequenced input: blood. The CDR3, as DNA: TGCGCCAGCAGCTTGGCCTACTCAGCTGTGAACACCGGGGAGCTGTTTTTT. Translated, it gives CASSLAYSAVNTGELFF.